This T cell receptor (beta chain) is drawn from a study of T-cell memory formation after mild COVID-19. Whole-study results and caveats: Clones contracting over day 15 to 85 were CD4/CD8 balanced, with later expanders leaning CD4+. Chiefly within CM and EM were the contracting CD4+ clones; CD8+ ones were within EMRA.

On this clonotype itself: Its cognate antigen is unknown.

The V and J ends lost 3 bases and 3 bases respectively, with 16 bases between them. The CDR3 length is 15 residues. The germline CDR1 and CDR2 sequences are DFQATT and SNEGSKA (reference sequence). In TCRdb, the 5' RACE reads were re-called with MiXCR into one record per CDR3 protein. The table records some 270,000 distinct CDR3 sequences, over 15% of them present only once. The sample comprised PBMCs or a T cell subset sorted from them (not recorded which). The chain recombines TRBV20-1 with TRBJ2-3, with D tentatively TRBD2 (6 bases). The sequence was obtained from an adult woman who had mild COVID-19 (a few samples of this study predate the infection). Cell type and time point are not known. The CDR3 coding sequence is TGCAGTGCTAGCGGGAGTACATTTATGACAGATACGCAGTATTTT. It is translated as CSASGSTFMTDTQYF.